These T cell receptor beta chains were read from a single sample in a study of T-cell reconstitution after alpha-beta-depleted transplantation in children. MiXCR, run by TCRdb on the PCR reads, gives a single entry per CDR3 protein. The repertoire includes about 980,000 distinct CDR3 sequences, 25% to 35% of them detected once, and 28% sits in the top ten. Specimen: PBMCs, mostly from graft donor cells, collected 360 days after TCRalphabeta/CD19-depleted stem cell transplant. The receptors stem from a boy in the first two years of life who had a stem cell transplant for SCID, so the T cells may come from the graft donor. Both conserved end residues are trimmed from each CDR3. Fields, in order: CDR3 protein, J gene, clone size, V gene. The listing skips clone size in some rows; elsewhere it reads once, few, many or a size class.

CDR3 protein: SARLAGGYNEQF; J gene: TRBJ2-1; clone size: .; V gene: TRBV20-1
CDR3 protein: ASSVRDRVTEAF; J gene: TRBJ1-1; clone size: many; V gene: TRBV5-1
CDR3 protein: ASSLAPSGSTGTGELF; J gene: TRBJ2-2; clone size: few; V gene: TRBV7-2
CDR3 protein: ASSPRGRRDNQPQH; J gene: TRBJ1-5; clone size: few; V gene: TRBV12-3/TRBV12-4
CDR3 protein: AWSFGTGLFQPQH; J gene: TRBJ1-5; clone size: .; V gene: TRBV30
CDR3 protein: ASSPGAEEQY; J gene: TRBJ2-7; clone size: few; V gene: TRBV18
CDR3 protein: ASSATLQGVKNIQY; J gene: TRBJ2-4; clone size: .; V gene: TRBV2
CDR3 protein: SARVAGGIGRTDTQY; J gene: TRBJ2-3; clone size: few; V gene: TRBV20-1
CDR3 protein: ATSRDGLGEQY; J gene: TRBJ2-7; clone size: .; V gene: TRBV15
CDR3 protein: SARDGLFDEQY; J gene: TRBJ2-7; clone size: few; V gene: TRBV20-1
CDR3 protein: ASSHYIPGHLLADTQY; J gene: TRBJ2-3; clone size: .; V gene: TRBV4-3
CDR3 protein: ASRAQRGKSDEQF; J gene: TRBJ2-1; clone size: .; V gene: TRBV27
CDR3 protein: SVVHMNTEAF; J gene: TRBJ1-1; clone size: few; V gene: TRBV29-1
CDR3 protein: ATSRAGGQESYNEQF; J gene: TRBJ2-1; clone size: .; V gene: TRBV15
CDR3 protein: ASASPRGTPLH; J gene: TRBJ1-6; clone size: .; V gene: TRBV28
CDR3 protein: ASSQRPGTGDYEQY; J gene: TRBJ2-7; clone size: .; V gene: TRBV4-2
CDR3 protein: SAGGYSNNEQF; J gene: TRBJ2-1; clone size: many; V gene: TRBV29-1
CDR3 protein: ASSLAPGPNYGYT; J gene: TRBJ1-2; clone size: .; V gene: TRBV12-3/TRBV12-4
CDR3 protein: ASSQVTGSYMGTDTQY; J gene: TRBJ2-3; clone size: .; V gene: TRBV4-2
CDR3 protein: ASRPREWRGVEETQY; J gene: TRBJ2-5; clone size: few; V gene: TRBV6-1
CDR3 protein: ASRATSIRWETQY; J gene: TRBJ2-5; clone size: .; V gene: TRBV27
CDR3 protein: ASSQGGRFLNKKLF; J gene: TRBJ1-4; clone size: .; V gene: TRBV4-1
CDR3 protein: SAKTMNTGELF; J gene: TRBJ2-2; clone size: .; V gene: TRBV29-1
CDR3 protein: ASSLLLRQGRPLREQF; J gene: TRBJ2-1; clone size: many; V gene: TRBV28
CDR3 protein: ASSSEGVNEQF; J gene: TRBJ2-1; clone size: .; V gene: TRBV12-3/TRBV12-4
CDR3 protein: ASSHSWRGLDEQF; J gene: TRBJ2-1; clone size: few; V gene: TRBV4-1
CDR3 protein: ASSLGGGCTGELF; J gene: TRBJ2-2; clone size: .; V gene: TRBV12-3/TRBV12-4